Each of the 15 T cell receptor beta chains below was sequenced from the same sample in a study of identical twins. TCRdb analysed the 5' RACE reads with MiXCR anew, one entry per CDR3 protein. The profile shows some 900,000 distinct CDR3 sequences, about 12% of them singletons. The sample also formed part of further work on yellow fever vaccine responses in identical twins.

What was sequenced was PBMCs. These receptors all come from a woman under 30 in good health.

This clonotype has more than one count but fewer than ten. The chain is built from TRBV11-2 and TRBJ1-6; 9 positions agree with TRBD1. V lost 5 bases and J lost 9; bases outside the gene matches: 8. CDR3 length equals 15 residues. Per the germline V gene, CDR1 is SGHAT and CDR2 is FQNNGV. The CDR3 DNA reads TGTGCCAGCAGCAACAGGGGGCTCCAGGGTTCACCCCTCCACTTT. Protein sequence: CASSNRGLQGSPLHF.

This clonotype was seen more than once but under ten times. The chain couples TRBV28 to TRBJ2-1; unclear D gene. The CDR3 has 13 residues. The germline V gene has CDR1 MDHEN and CDR2 SYDVKM. The germline V and J ends were trimmed by 8 bases and 0 bases, with 8 bases remaining between them. CDR3 DNA sequence: TGTGCCAGCGGGTCCAGCTCCTACAATGAGCAGTTCTTC. Translating it yields CASGSSSYNEQFF.

There are a few counts of this clonotype. The chain is built from TRBV5-1 and TRBJ1-4; D not certain. Trimming removed 4 bases from V and 3 bases from J, with 4 bases in between. CDR3 length: 12 amino acids. Per the germline V gene, CDR1 is SGHRS and CDR2 is YFSETQ. DNA for the CDR3: TGCGCCAGCAGCCGAGCTAATGAAAAACTGTTTTTT. Protein product: CASSRANEKLFF. Full variable domain (outside the CDR3, taken from reference TRBV5-1 and TRBJ1-4): KAGVTQTPRYLIKTRGQQVTLSCSPISGHRSVSWYQQTPGQGLQFLFEYFSETQRNKGNFPGRFSGRQFSNSRSEMNVSTLELGDSALYLCASSRANEKLFFGSGTQLSVL.

This chain links TRBV5-1 with TRBJ2-1, with 10 bases aligning to TRBD1. The V gene end was trimmed by 0 bases and the J gene end by 2 bases; junction bases not matched to a gene: 2. This CDR3 contains 16 residues. CDR1 is SGHRS and CDR2 is YFSETQ in the germline V gene. DNA of the CDR3: TGCGCCAGCAGCTTGGAAGGGACAGGGGCCTACAATGAGCAGTTCTTC. Its translation is CASSLEGTGAYNEQFF. Variable domain in full (rest from reference TRBV5-1 and TRBJ2-1): KAGVTQTPRYLIKTRGQQVTLSCSPISGHRSVSWYQQTPGQGLQFLFEYFSETQRNKGNFPGRFSGRQFSNSRSEMNVSTLELGDSALYLCASSLEGTGAYNEQFFGPGTRLTVL.

The J gene is TRBJ2-7, the V gene TRBV12-3 or TRBV12-4, with unresolved D. This CDR3 is built from 13 residues. Trimming took 5 bases from V and 5 from J, leaving 13 bases between them. CDR3 loop: CASSRKPLHEQYF. CDR3 bases: TGTGCCAGCAGTCGTAAACCCCTCCACGAGCAGTACTTC.

With regard to this clonotype: An end of the junction differs from the germline gene, which may be a read error. The chain employs TRBV5-1 and TRBJ2-7, with D hard to call. Germline V gives CDR1 SGHRS, CDR2 YFSETQ. CDR3 length: 13 amino acids. In DNA form, the CDR3 reads TGCGCCAGCAGCCTGACCGACTCCAACGAGCAGTACTTC. It yields the protein CASSLTDSNEQYF.

This clonotype was seen only a few times. This sequence joins TRBV12-3 or TRBV12-4 and TRBJ2-7, with D possibly being TRBD1 (6 bases). V was trimmed by 6 bases and J by 4 bases, leaving 22 bases between them. This CDR3 region has 16 residues. This CDR3 reads CASRLGYRDNFYEQYF. In DNA, the CDR3 is TGTGCCAGCAGATTGGGGTACCGGGACAATTTTTACGAGCAGTACTTC.

This rearrangement joins TRBV11-2 to TRBJ2-1; TRBD2 agrees at 16 bases. CDR3 length: 18 amino acids. Looked up from germline, CDR1 is SGHAT and CDR2 is FQNNGV. V shed 4 bases and J 4 bases; nucleotides not matched to a gene: 7. The DNA of the CDR3 is TGTGCCAGCAGCTCGGGACTAGCGGGAGGGCGTCCTTACAATGAGCAGTTCTTC. Amino acid sequence: CASSSGLAGGRPYNEQFF. Supplemented by reference TRBV11-2 and TRBJ2-1, the full variable domain reads EAGVAQSPRYKIIEKRQSVAFWCNPISGHATLYWYQQILGQGPKLLIQFQNNGVVDDSQLPKDRFSAERLKGVDSTLKIQPAKLEDSAVYLCASSSGLAGGRPYNEQFFGPGTRLTVL.

This clonotype was found a few times. The chain couples TRBV5-1 to TRBJ2-1; 11 nucleotides align to TRBD2. V shed 0 bases and J 7 bases; nucleotides not matched to a gene: 18. Germline values: CDR1 SGHRS, CDR2 YFSETQ. This CDR3 comprises 20 residues. CDR3 coding DNA: TGCGCCAGCAGCTTGGAGGTGGTTAGCGGGGGGGCCAAAGCCAAAAATGAGCAGTTCTTC. Protein sequence: CASSLEVVSGGAKAKNEQFF.

This clonotype was seen only a few times. The CDR3 DNA reads as TGCGCCAGCAGCCAACTCGGGACAGGGGGGGGTAGGAGATACGGGGATGAGCAGTTCTTC. Translated, it gives CASSQLGTGGGRRYGDEQFF. The rearrangement joins TRBV4-1 to TRBJ2-1; 11 bases match TRBD1. The CDR3 sequence is 20 residues long. Germline lookup yields CDR1 MGHRA and CDR2 YSYEKL. V gave up 2 bases and J gave up 8 bases; unmatched junction bases: 20.

This chain joins TRBV3-1 and TRBJ2-1; 8 nucleotides line up with TRBD2. Germline loops: CDR1 LGHDT, CDR2 YNNKEL (reference sequence). This CDR3 comprises 16 residues. J lost 2 bases, V lost 1 base, and 4 bases had no gene match. The CDR3 region is CASSQVGRATYNEQFF. The CDR3 bases are TGTGCCAGCAGCCAAGTCGGGAGGGCCACCTACAATGAGCAGTTCTTC.

This clonotype was recorded many times. The chain links TRBV7-9 to TRBJ1-2; 7 bases are a match to TRBD1. Germline V CDR1 and CDR2: SEHNR, FQNEAQ (reference sequence). J was trimmed by 7 bases and V by 0 bases; bases with no gene match: 2. CDR3 length: 13 amino acids. This chain's CDR3 is CASSLAGGTGYTF. DNA for the CDR3: TGTGCCAGCAGCTTAGCAGGGGGCACTGGCTACACCTTC.

The chain combines TRBV7-9 with TRBJ2-3; perhaps TRBD1 as D (6 bases). From germline, CDR1 is SEHNR and CDR2 FQNEAQ (reference sequence). V lost 3 bases to trimming and J lost 3 bases, with 16 bases between them. The CDR3 spans 16 residues. CDR3 sequence reads: CASSFTPGTLTDTQYF. The CDR3 coding sequence is TGTGCCAGCAGCTTCACTCCCGGGACACTGACAGATACGCAGTATTTT. The whole variable domain, remainder taken from reference TRBV7-9 and TRBJ2-3, is DTGVSQNPRHKITKRGQNVTFRCDPISEHNRLYWYRQTLGQGPEFLTYFQNEAQLEKSRLLSDRFSAERPKGSFSTLEIQRTEQGDSAMYLCASSFTPGTLTDTQYFGPGTRLTVL.

The J gene is TRBJ2-7, the V gene TRBV4-2, with D maybe TRBD1 (6 bases). V was clipped by 2 bases and J by 3 bases, with 17 bases between them. Germline loops: CDR1 LGHNA, CDR2 YNFKEQ. This CDR3 comprises 16 residues. Here the CDR3 DNA reads TGTGCCAGCAGCCAATCAACTTCGGACAGTAGCTACGAGCAGTACTTC. Translating gives CASSQSTSDSSYEQYF.

This clonotype was observed a few times. This sequence joins TRBV5-1 and TRBJ2-3; possible D gene TRBD1, 6 bases. The CDR3 sequence is 17 residues long. Trimming took off 2 bases at V and 3 bases at J, with 19 bases between the two ends. Germline CDR1 reads SGHRS; CDR2 reads YFSETQ. In DNA, the CDR3 is TGCGCCAGCAGCTTCTTGGATGGGGGCGAGTTTACAGATACGCAGTATTTT. Protein product: CASSFLDGGEFTDTQYF.